A single sample is the source of the 24 T cell receptor beta chains below, sequenced in a study of cytomegalovirus exposure and HLA in healthy donors. The PCR used 60 Vbeta and 13 Jbeta primers. The table came from immunoSEQ multiplex PCR; TCRdb's copy has only in-frame clones and leaves some out. The sample lists 250,000 to 350,000 clones, just over 85% seen once, with 4% in the top ten. Sequences were obtained from PBMCs. These receptors originate from a man between 35 and 55 years old in good health and CMV-seropositive.

This sequence joins TRBV18 and TRBJ2-1; D gene ambiguous. In germline, CDR1 is KGHSH, CDR2 LQKENI. The CDR3 consists of 15 residues. Between the trimmed V and J ends, which lost 0 bases and 6 bases, there was a span of 12 bases. CDR3 nucleotide sequence: TGTGCCAGCTCACCACCTAGACCCGGGTCCAATGAGCAGTTCTTC. Amino acids: CASSPPRPGSNEQFF.

This chain uses TRBV27 with TRBJ1-5; 9 bases agree with TRBD1. The CDR3 has 15 amino acids. Germline CDR1 is MNHEY and CDR2 is SMNVEV (reference sequence). V trimming: 5 bases; J trimming: 4 bases; junction bases outside the gene matches: 6. As DNA, the CDR3 is TGTGCCAGCAGTCCCTCGACAGGGGGGAATCAGCCCCAGCATTTT. Its protein is CASSPSTGGNQPQHF.

This chain joins TRBV11-3 and TRBJ2-1; 11 bases are a match to TRBD1. Losses at the gene ends were 4 bases for V and 6 bases for J; bases not matched to a gene: 11. Germline loops: CDR1 SGHNT, CDR2 YENEEA. CDR3 length: 17 residues. The CDR3 reads CASSSRVGQGVGNEQFF. The CDR3, as DNA: TGTGCCAGCAGCTCGCGCGTGGGACAGGGGGTCGGCAATGAGCAGTTCTTC.

This clone appeared once. The chain joins TRBV18 to TRBJ2-2; a possible D gene is TRBD1 (6 bases). The CDR3 contains 14 residues. The germline gives CDR1 KGHSH, CDR2 LQKENI. With 5 bases removed from V and 1 base from J, the gap between germline ends came to 8 bases. CDR3 DNA: TGTGCCAGCTCAGCGACAGGGAACACCGGGGAGCTGTTTTTT. This translates into CASSATGNTGELFF. The whole variable domain, remainder taken from reference TRBV18 and TRBJ2-2, is NAGVMQNPRHLVRRRGQEARLRCSPMKGHSHVYWYRQLPEEGLKFMVYLQKENIIDESGMPKERFSAEFPKEGPSILRIQQVVRGDSAAYFCASSATGNTGELFFGEGSRLTVL.

This clone appeared a few times. This chain connects TRBV18 to TRBJ2-1, with D perhaps matching TRBD1 (6 bases). This CDR3 is built from 15 residues. Trimming cost V 3 bases and J 4 bases, with 13 bases left between them. CDR1 KGHSH and CDR2 LQKENI come from the germline V gene. The CDR3 here is CASSPRDNDYNEQFF. CDR3 in DNA: TGTGCCAGCTCACCCCGGGACAACGATTACAATGAGCAGTTCTTC.

The rearrangement joins TRBV28 to TRBJ2-7, with D possibly TRBD1 on 5 matching bases. The length of the CDR3 is 16 residues. The germline gives CDR1 MDHEN, CDR2 SYDVKM. V was shortened by 4 bases and J by 5 bases, with 21 bases between the two germline ends. The CDR3 DNA sequence: TGTGCCAGCAGTTGGGCTATGGCAGGGATGAGCAACGAGCAGTACTTC. It encodes CASSWAMAGMSNEQYF.

The rearrangement uses TRBV2 and TRBJ2-7; D is ambiguous. Germline assignment: CDR1 SNHLY and CDR2 FYNNEI. The V end was cut by 3 bases, the J end by 4 bases, with 10 bases between. The CDR3 covers 13 residues. DNA of the CDR3: TGTGCCAGCAGTGACACCACAGATTACGAGCAGTACTTC. This codes for CASSDTTDYEQYF. The variable domain in full, completed from reference TRBV2 and TRBJ2-7, reads EPEVTQTPSHQVTQMGQEVILRCVPISNHLYFYWYRQILGQKVEFLVSFYNNEISEKSEIFDDQFSVERPDGSNFTLKIRSTKLEDSAMYFCASSDTTDYEQYFGPGTRLTVT.

This clone was seen just once. This chain uses TRBV29-1 with TRBJ2-7, with TRBD1 matching 8 bases. Germline CDR1 SQVTM, CDR2 ANQGSEA. V was pared by 4 bases and J by 4 bases, with 9 bases of the junction left unmatched. The CDR3 sequence is 14 residues long. CDR3 sequence reads: CSVGRQGKEYEQYF. As DNA, the CDR3 is TGCAGCGTTGGAAGACAGGGGAAAGAATACGAGCAGTACTTC.

The genes are TRBV5-4 and TRBJ2-2; 8 bases match TRBD2. The CDR3 has 17 amino acids. Per germline, CDR1 SGHNT and CDR2 YYREEE (reference sequence). The junction had 11 bases not matched to a gene; V was cut back by 1 base and J by 6 bases. CDR3: CASSLLQLAGGAGELFF. The CDR3 DNA is TGTGCCAGCAGCTTGCTACAGCTGGCGGGAGGAGCCGGGGAGCTGTTTTTT.

This clone was detected ten times or more. This sequence joins TRBV19 and TRBJ2-2, with D unresolved. CDR3 length equals 15 residues. The germline gives CDR1 LNHDA, CDR2 SQIVND (reference sequence). V lost 7 bases and J lost 1, with 13 bases in between. The CDR3 DNA sequence: TGTGCCAGTAATCAACGGGTGGGGAACACCGGGGAGCTGTTTTTT. Its protein product is CASNQRVGNTGELFF.

The V and J genes are TRBV28 and TRBJ2-3; TRBD2 matches 13 bases. The CDR3 extends over 13 amino acids. V lost 8 bases, J lost 7 bases, and 3 bases stayed unmatched. Germline V lookup: CDR1 MDHEN, CDR2 SYDVKM. The CDR3 loop is CASRLAGGNTQYF. The DNA for the CDR3 is TGTGCCAGCCGACTAGCGGGAGGAAATACGCAGTATTTT.

The rearrangement links TRBV5-1 to TRBJ2-5, with a possible D match to TRBD1 (5 bases). The CDR3 runs to 12 residues. V was shortened by 4 bases and J by 7 bases, with 11 bases between the two germline ends. Germline loops: CDR1 SGHRS, CDR2 YFSETQ. The CDR3 here is CASSQGYGTQYF. In DNA form, the CDR3 reads TGCGCCAGCAGCCAGGGCTATGGGACCCAGTACTTC.

The J gene is TRBJ2-1, the V gene TRBV11-1; 8 nucleotides align to TRBD2. Looked up from germline, CDR1 is SGHAT and CDR2 is FQDESV (reference sequence). The CDR3 runs 14 residues. Losses at the gene ends were 2 bases for V and 6 bases for J; bases not matched to a gene: 3. The chain's CDR3 is CASSLLAGFNEQFF. The CDR3 coding sequence is TGTGCCAGCAGCTTACTAGCGGGCTTCAATGAGCAGTTCTTC.

This clone was recorded once. The chain links TRBV28 to TRBJ2-7, with TRBD2 matching over 14 bases. The CDR3 is 16 residues long. Losses at the gene ends were 6 bases for V and 1 base for J; bases not matched to a gene: 5. Per the germline V gene, CDR1 is MDHEN and CDR2 is SYDVKM. In DNA, the CDR3 is TGTGCCAGCAGGGGGGGACTAGCGGGAGTTTCCTACGAGCAGTACTTC. Translation: CASRGGLAGVSYEQYF.

The gene calls are TRBV15 and TRBJ2-7; TRBD1 aligns across 8 bases. With 3 bases clipped from V and 5 bases from J, the junction kept 15 bases outside the gene matches. This CDR3 region has 17 residues. Germline CDR1 LNHNV, CDR2 YYDKDF (reference sequence). CDR3 nucleotides: TGTGCCACCAGCAGGCGCCGTCCCCGACAGGGGAGACACGAGCAGTACTTC. Its translation: CATSRRRPRQGRHEQYF.

V and J are TRBV6-1 and TRBJ2-5, with D possibly being TRBD2 (6 bases). V shed 9 bases and J shed 2 bases, with 19 bases lying between them. The CDR3 sequence is 15 residues long. Germline CDR1 MNHNS, CDR2 SASEGT. CDR3 sequence reads: CARGGGGASQETQYF. The CDR3 bases are TGTGCCAGGGGGGGAGGAGGCGCTAGTCAAGAGACCCAGTACTTC.

The CDR3 bases are TGTGCCAGCAGCATCCAGGGGGGTCCTCCCGAAGCTTTCTTT. Its protein product is CASSIQGGPPEAFF. The chain has TRBV9 and TRBJ1-1; TRBD1 matches 7 bases. The CDR3 totals 14 residues. J gave up 8 bases and V 4 bases, and 11 bases lay outside the gene matches. From germline, CDR1 is SGDLS and CDR2 YYNGEE.

This clone appeared a few times. The chain carries TRBV2 and TRBJ2-7; 9 nucleotides align to TRBD1. V dropped 9 bases and J dropped 0; count of bases not matched to a gene: 3. Looked up from germline, CDR1 is SNHLY and CDR2 is FYNNEI. This CDR3 contains 13 residues. The DNA of the CDR3 is TGTGCCAGTAGGGACAGGGCCTCCTACGAGCAGTACTTC. It yields the protein CASRDRASYEQYF.

Details on this clone: Other DNA sequences within the sample encode an identical CDR3. This chain links TRBV18 with TRBJ2-5; D uncertain. Germline V gene data show CDR1 as KGHSH and CDR2 as LQKENI. Trimming cost V 2 bases and J 4 bases, with 5 bases left between them. The CDR3 has 12 residues. The CDR3: CASSPVRETQYF. The CDR3 nucleotides are TGTGCCAGCTCACCAGTCAGAGAGACCCAGTACTTC.

The chain is built from TRBV2 and TRBJ2-1; 7 bases line up with TRBD2. CDR3 length equals 16 residues. Germline V lookup: CDR1 SNHLY, CDR2 FYNNEI. J lost 0 bases, V lost 4 bases, and 6 bases had no gene match. The DNA for the CDR3 is TGTGCCAGCAGTGGGGGACTATCGAGCTCCTACAATGAGCAGTTCTTC. Its protein product is CASSGGLSSSYNEQFF.

The genes are TRBV4-1 and TRBJ1-6, with D unresolved. The CDR3 totals 15 residues. V was clipped by 0 bases and J by 10 bases, with 13 bases between them. Germline V gives CDR1 MGHRA, CDR2 YSYEKL. In nucleotides, the CDR3 is TGCGCCAGCAGCCAAGATTCGGAGGGAAGATCACCCCTCCACTTT. It encodes CASSQDSEGRSPLHF.

This clone was detected once. The rearrangement links TRBV19 to TRBJ2-1; a weak D match, TRBD2 (6 bases). This CDR3 contains 15 residues. Trimming took 1 base from V and 3 from J, leaving 10 bases between them. Germline V CDR1 and CDR2: LNHDA, SQIVND (reference sequence). The CDR3 DNA reads TGTGCCAGTAGTATAGTCCCGGGAGTCTACAATGAGCAGTTCTTC. Residues: CASSIVPGVYNEQFF.

This chain connects TRBV19 to TRBJ2-3; D is unclear. Germline CDR1 and CDR2: LNHDA and SQIVND (reference sequence). The CDR3 is made up of 12 amino acids. V was trimmed by 7 bases and J by 3 bases, leaving 8 bases between them. The CDR3 loop is CASNPGTDTQYF. The CDR3 DNA reads as TGTGCCAGTAACCCCGGGACAGATACGCAGTATTTT.

This chain links TRBV27 with TRBJ2-7, with 7 bases that match TRBD1. CDR3 length equals 14 residues. Germline V CDR1 and CDR2: MNHEY, SMNVEV (reference sequence). The junction had 14 bases not matched to a gene; V was cut back by 6 bases and J by 9 bases. CDR3 in DNA: TGTGCCAGCAGACCCTCGGGACAGTCACGGGGGCAGTACTTC. The encoded protein is CASRPSGQSRGQYF.